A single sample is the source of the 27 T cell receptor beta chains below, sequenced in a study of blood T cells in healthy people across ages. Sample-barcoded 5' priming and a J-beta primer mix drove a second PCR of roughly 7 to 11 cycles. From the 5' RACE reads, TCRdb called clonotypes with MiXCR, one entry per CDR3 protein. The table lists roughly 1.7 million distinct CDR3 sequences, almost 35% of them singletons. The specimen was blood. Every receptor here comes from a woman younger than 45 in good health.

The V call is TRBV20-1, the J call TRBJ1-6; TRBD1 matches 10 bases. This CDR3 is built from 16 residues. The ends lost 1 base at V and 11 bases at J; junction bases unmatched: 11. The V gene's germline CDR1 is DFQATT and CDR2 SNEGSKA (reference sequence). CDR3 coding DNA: TGCAGTGCTAGAGTAGGTCGGGGACAGGGGAATCCACCCCTCCACTTT. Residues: CSARVGRGQGNPPLHF.

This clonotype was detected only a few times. The CDR3 coding sequence is TGTGCCATCAACCACCAGACTAGCGGGGGGCCCTACGAGCAGTACTTC. This sequence encodes CAINHQTSGGPYEQYF. The chain has TRBV10-3 and TRBJ2-7; 13 positions match TRBD2. The CDR3 covers 16 residues. The germline CDR1 and CDR2 sequences are ENHRY and SYGVKD. The V segment lost 7 bases and the J segment 2 bases; nucleotides outside the gene matches: 8.

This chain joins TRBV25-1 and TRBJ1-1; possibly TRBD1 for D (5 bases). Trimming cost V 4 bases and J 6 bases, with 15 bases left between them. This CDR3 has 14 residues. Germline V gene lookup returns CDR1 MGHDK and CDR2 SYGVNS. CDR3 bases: TGTGCCAGCAGTGTACCGGGGCGAGTGCCTGAAGCTTTCTTT. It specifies CASSVPGRVPEAFF.

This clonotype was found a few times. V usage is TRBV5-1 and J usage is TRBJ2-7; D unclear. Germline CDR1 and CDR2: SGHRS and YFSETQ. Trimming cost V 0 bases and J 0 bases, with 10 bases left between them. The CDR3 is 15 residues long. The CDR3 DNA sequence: TGCGCCAGCAGCTTGGGTAACGCGAACTCCTACGAGCAGTACTTC. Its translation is CASSLGNANSYEQYF.

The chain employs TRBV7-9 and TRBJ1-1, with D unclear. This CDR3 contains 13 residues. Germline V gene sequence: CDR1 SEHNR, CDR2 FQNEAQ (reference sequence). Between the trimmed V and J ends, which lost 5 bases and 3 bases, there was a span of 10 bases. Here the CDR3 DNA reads TGTGCCAGCAGCCATGGCGTTGACACTGAAGCTTTCTTT. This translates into CASSHGVDTEAFF.

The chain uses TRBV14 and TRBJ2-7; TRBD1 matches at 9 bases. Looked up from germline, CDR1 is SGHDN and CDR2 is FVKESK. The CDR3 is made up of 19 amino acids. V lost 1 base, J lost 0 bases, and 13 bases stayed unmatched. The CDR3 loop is CASSQGRDRVARFSYEQYF. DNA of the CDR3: TGTGCCAGCAGCCAAGGGAGGGACAGGGTAGCCCGTTTCTCCTACGAGCAGTACTTC. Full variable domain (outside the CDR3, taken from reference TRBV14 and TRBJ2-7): EAGVTQFPSHSVIEKGQTVTLRCDPISGHDNLYWYRRVMGKEIKFLLHFVKESKQDESGMPNNRFLAERTGGTYSTLKVQPAELEDSGVYFCASSQGRDRVARFSYEQYFGPGTRLTVT.

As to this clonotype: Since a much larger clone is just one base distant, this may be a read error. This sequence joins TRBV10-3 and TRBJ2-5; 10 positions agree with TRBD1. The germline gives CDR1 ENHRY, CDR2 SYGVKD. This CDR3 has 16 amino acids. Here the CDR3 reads CAIGDRTGGGGETQYF. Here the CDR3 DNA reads TGTGCCATCGGTGATCGGACAGGGGGTGGCGGAGAGACCCAGTACTTC.

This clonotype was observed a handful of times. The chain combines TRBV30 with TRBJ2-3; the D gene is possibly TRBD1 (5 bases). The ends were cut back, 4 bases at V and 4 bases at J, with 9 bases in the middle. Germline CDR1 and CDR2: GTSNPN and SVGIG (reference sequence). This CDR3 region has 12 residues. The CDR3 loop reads CAWTGIPDTQYF. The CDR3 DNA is TGTGCCTGGACAGGGATCCCAGATACGCAGTATTTT.

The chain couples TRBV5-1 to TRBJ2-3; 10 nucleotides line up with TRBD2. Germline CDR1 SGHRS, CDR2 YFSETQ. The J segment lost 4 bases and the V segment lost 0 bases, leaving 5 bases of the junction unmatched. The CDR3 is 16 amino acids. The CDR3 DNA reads TGCGCCAGCAGCTTGGAAAGCGGGGGGGCCGCAGATACGCAGTATTTT. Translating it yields CASSLESGGAADTQYF.

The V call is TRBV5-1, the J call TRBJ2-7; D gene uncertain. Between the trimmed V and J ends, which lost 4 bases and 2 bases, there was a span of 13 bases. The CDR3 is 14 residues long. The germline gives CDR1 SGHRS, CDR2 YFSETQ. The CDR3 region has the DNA TGCGCCAGCAGCCTAGGGTTAAACACCTACGAGCAGTACTTC. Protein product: CASSLGLNTYEQYF.

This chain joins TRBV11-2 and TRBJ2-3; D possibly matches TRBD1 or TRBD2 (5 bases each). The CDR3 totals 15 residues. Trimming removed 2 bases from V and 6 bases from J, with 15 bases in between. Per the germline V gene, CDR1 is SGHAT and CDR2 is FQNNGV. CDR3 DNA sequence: TGTGCCAGCAGCTTAAAAGGGGACGGTAGCGATACGCAGTATTTT. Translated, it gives CASSLKGDGSDTQYF.

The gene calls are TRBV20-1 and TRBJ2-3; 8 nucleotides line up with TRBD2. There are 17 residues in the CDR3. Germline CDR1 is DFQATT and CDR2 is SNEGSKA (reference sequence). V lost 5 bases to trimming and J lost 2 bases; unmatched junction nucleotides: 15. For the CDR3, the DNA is TGCAGTGCTCTCCTCTCTCCCGGGACTAGAGTCACAGATACGCAGTATTTT. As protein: CSALLSPGTRVTDTQYF.

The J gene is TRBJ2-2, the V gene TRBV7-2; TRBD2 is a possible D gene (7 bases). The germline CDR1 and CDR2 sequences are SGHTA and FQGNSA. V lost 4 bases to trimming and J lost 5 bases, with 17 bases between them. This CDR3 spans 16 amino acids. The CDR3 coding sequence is TGTGCCAGCAGCTGGGGCGGGAGAGGGGGAACCGGGGAGCTGTTTTTT. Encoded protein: CASSWGGRGGTGELFF.

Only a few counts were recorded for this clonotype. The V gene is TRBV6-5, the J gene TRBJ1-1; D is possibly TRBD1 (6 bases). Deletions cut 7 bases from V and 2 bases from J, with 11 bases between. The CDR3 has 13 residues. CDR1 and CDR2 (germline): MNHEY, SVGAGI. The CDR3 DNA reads TGTGCCAGCAACACAGGGTTTAACACTGAAGCTTTCTTT. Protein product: CASNTGFNTEAFF.

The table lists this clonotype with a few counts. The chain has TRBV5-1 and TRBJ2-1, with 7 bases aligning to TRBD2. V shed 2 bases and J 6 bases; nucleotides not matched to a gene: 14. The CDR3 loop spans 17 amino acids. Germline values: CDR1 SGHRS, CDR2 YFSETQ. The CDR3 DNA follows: TGCGCCAGCAGCTTCCCTTTGACTAGCCCTACGGGCAATGAGCAGTTCTTC. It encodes CASSFPLTSPTGNEQFF.

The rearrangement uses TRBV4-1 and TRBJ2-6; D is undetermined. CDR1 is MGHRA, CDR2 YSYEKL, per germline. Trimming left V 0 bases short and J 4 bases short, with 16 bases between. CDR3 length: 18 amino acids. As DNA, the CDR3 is TGCGCCAGCAGCCAAGAGCGCCCGACCCCTGGAGGGGCCAACGTCCTGACTTTC. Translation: CASSQERPTPGGANVLTF.

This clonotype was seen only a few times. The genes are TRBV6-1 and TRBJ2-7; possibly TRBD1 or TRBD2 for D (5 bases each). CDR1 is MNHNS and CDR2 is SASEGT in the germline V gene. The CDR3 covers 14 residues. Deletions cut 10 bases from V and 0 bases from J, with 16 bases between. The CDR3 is CATSFGASSYEQYF. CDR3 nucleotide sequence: TGTGCCACGAGCTTCGGGGCCAGCTCCTACGAGCAGTACTTC.

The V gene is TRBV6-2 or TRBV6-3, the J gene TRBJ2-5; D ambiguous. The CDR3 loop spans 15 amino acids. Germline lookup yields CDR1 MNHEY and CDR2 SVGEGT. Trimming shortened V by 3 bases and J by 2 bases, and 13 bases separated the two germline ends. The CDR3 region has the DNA TGTGCCAGCAGTTATCATGGACGGAAACAAGAGACCCAGTACTTC. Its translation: CASSYHGRKQETQYF.

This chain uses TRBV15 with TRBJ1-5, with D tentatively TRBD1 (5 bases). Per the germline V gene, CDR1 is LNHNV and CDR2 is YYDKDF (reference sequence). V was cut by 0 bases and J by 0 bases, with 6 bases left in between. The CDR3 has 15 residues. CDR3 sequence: CATSREGGSNQPQHF. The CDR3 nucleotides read TGTGCCACCAGCAGAGAGGGGGGTAGCAATCAGCCCCAGCATTTT. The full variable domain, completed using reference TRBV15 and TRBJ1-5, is DAMVIQNPRYQVTQFGKPVTLSCSQTLNHNVMYWYQQKSSQAPKLLFHYYDKDFNNEADTPDNFQSRRPNTSFCFLDIRSPGLGDTAMYLCATSREGGSNQPQHFGDGTRLSIL.

The DNA of the CDR3 is TGCGCCAGCAGCTTGGAAGGGAACGCCTCGCCCTACGAGCAGTACTTC. Encoded protein: CASSLEGNASPYEQYF. The J gene is TRBJ2-7, the V gene TRBV5-1; D is undetermined. Trimming took 0 bases from V and 2 from J, leaving 15 bases between them. CDR3 length: 16 residues. Looked up from germline, CDR1 is SGHRS and CDR2 is YFSETQ.

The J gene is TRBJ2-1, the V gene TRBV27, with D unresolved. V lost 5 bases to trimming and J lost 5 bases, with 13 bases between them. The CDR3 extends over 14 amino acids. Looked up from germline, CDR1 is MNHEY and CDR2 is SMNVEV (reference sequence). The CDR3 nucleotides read TGTGCCAGCAGTCCGAACCTACTAAACAATGAGCAGTTCTTC. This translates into CASSPNLLNNEQFF.

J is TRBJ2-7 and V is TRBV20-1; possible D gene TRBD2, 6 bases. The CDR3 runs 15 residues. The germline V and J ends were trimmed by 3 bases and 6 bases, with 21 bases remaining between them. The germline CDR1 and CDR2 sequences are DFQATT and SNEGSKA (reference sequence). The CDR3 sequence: CSASPMRDSAAEQYF. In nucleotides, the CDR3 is TGCAGTGCTAGCCCGATGCGGGACTCCGCAGCCGAGCAGTACTTC.

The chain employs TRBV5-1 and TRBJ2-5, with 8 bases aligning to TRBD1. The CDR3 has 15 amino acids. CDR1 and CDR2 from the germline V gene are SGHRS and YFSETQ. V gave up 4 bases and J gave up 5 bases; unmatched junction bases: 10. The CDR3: CASSGTTGAWETQYF. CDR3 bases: TGCGCCAGCAGCGGGACGACAGGGGCATGGGAGACCCAGTACTTC. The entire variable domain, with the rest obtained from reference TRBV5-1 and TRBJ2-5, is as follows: KAGVTQTPRYLIKTRGQQVTLSCSPISGHRSVSWYQQTPGQGLQFLFEYFSETQRNKGNFPGRFSGRQFSNSRSEMNVSTLELGDSALYLCASSGTTGAWETQYFGPGTRLLVL.

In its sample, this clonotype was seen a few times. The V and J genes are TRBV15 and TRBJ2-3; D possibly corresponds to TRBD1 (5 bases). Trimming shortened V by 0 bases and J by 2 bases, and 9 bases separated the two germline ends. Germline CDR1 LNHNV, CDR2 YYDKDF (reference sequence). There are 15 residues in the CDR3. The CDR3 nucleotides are TGTGCCACCAGCAGAGATCGACAGAACACAGATACGCAGTATTTT. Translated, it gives CATSRDRQNTDTQYF.

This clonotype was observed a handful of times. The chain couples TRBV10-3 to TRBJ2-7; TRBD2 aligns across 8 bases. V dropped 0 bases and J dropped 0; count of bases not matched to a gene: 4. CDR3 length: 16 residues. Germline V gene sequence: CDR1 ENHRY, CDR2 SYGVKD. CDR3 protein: CAISESGGGSSYEQYF. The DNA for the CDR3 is TGTGCCATCAGTGAGTCCGGCGGGGGGAGCTCCTACGAGCAGTACTTC.

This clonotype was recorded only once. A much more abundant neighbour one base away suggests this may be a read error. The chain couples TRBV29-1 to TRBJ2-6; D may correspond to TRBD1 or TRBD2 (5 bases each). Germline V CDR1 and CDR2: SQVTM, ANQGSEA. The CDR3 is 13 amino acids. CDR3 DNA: TGCAGCGCTTTACAGGCCGGGGCCAACGTCCGGACTTTC. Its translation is CSALQAGANVRTF.

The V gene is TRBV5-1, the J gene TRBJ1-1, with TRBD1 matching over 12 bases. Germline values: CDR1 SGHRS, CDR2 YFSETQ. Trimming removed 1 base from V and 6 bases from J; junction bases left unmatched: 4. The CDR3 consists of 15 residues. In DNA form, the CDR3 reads TGCGCCAGCAGCTTGAAGGGGACAGGGGGCTCTGAAGCTTTCTTT. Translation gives CASSLKGTGGSEAFF.